The 13 T cell receptor beta chains in this list originate from one sample, sequenced in a study of T cell repertoires in cytomegalovirus infection. Via MiXCR, TCRdb re-called the reads, giving one row per CDR3 protein. The sample consists of around 550,000 distinct CDR3 sequences, about a quarter of them appearing once. The sample consisted of PBMCs. The receptors originated from a human donor in good health (CMV status not recorded). Some clones in this sample may be carry-over from other donors' samples.

This clonotype turned up a few times. The chain has TRBV7-3 and TRBJ2-3; 14 bases match TRBD2. The length of the CDR3 is 18 residues. Per the germline V gene, CDR1 is SGHTA and CDR2 is FQGTGA. J was trimmed by 3 bases and V by 5 bases; bases with no gene match: 10. The CDR3 is CASSLRPGLAGVTDTQYF. Written as DNA, the CDR3 is TGTGCCAGCAGCCTACGACCGGGACTAGCGGGAGTAACAGATACGCAGTATTTT.

In its sample, this clonotype was seen a few times. A read error may produce the germline difference seen at one junction end. The chain couples TRBV12-3 or TRBV12-4 to TRBJ2-1; maybe TRBD2 (5 bases). The CDR3 is made up of 13 amino acids. The CDR3 loop reads CASSLAEPQGQFF. Written as DNA, the CDR3 is TGTGCCAGCAGTCTAGCTGAGCCCCAAGGGCAGTTCTTC.

This chain joins TRBV12-3 or TRBV12-4 and TRBJ1-5; D is perhaps TRBD1 (6 bases). V shed 6 bases and J shed 6 bases, with 18 bases lying between them. The CDR3 is made up of 15 amino acids. The CDR3 DNA follows: TGTGCCAGCAGCAGAACAGGGCTTCAACGTCAGCCCCAGCATTTT. It encodes CASSRTGLQRQPQHF.

This clonotype is a singleton in its sample. The chain combines TRBV7-3 with TRBJ2-3; no reliable D call. Trimming removed 6 bases at V and 6 bases at J, with 10 bases between. Germline loops: CDR1 SGHTA, CDR2 FQGTGA. The CDR3 covers 12 residues. The CDR3 sequence: CASRSRSDTQYF. The CDR3 DNA reads TGTGCCAGCAGGTCAAGATCGGATACGCAGTATTTT.

The gene calls are TRBV7-2 and TRBJ2-4, with 8 positions matching TRBD2. This CDR3 contains 16 residues. Germline V gene lookup returns CDR1 SGHTA and CDR2 FQGNSA. The V and J ends lost 2 bases and 1 base, in that order; junction bases with no gene match: 4. The DNA for the CDR3 is TGTGCCAGCAGCTTAAAAACGGGAGGGGCCAAAAACATTCAGTACTTC. This translates into CASSLKTGGAKNIQYF.

V usage is TRBV6-8 and J usage is TRBJ1-3, with 8 positions matching TRBD1. The V segment lost 5 bases and the J segment 7 bases; nucleotides outside the gene matches: 10. The CDR3 has 15 residues. The germline V gene has CDR1 MNHGY and CDR2 SAAAGT. In nucleotides, the CDR3 is TGTGCCAGCAGTCCTAGACAGGGGAGGAGCAACACCATATATTTT. Encoded protein: CASSPRQGRSNTIYF.

The gene calls are TRBV11-2 and TRBJ2-5, with unresolved D. CDR3 length: 14 amino acids. The ends were cut back, 3 bases at V and 4 bases at J, with 12 bases in the middle. Germline V lookup: CDR1 SGHAT, CDR2 FQNNGV. This chain's CDR3 is CASSLRLGGETQYF. The DNA for the CDR3 is TGTGCCAGCAGCTTGAGACTGGGTGGAGAGACCCAGTACTTC.

This sequence joins TRBV28 and TRBJ2-7; tentative D call: TRBD2 (6 bases). Germline V gene data show CDR1 as MDHEN and CDR2 as SYDVKM. V lost 6 bases, J lost 6 bases, and 18 bases lay in between. The CDR3 contains 14 residues. The CDR3 here is CASSGADGRIEQYF. The CDR3 coding sequence is TGTGCCAGCAGCGGCGCCGATGGGAGGATCGAGCAGTACTTC.

This chain joins TRBV7-2 and TRBJ1-2; weak D call: TRBD1 (5 bases). Trimming took 3 bases from V and 4 from J, leaving 15 bases between them. From germline, CDR1 is SGHTA and CDR2 FQGNSA. There are 15 residues in the CDR3. The chain's CDR3 is CASSFATGALYGYTF. The CDR3 DNA reads TGTGCCAGCAGCTTTGCGACTGGGGCCCTCTATGGCTACACCTTC.

This clonotype was observed a few times. The chain has TRBV27 and TRBJ1-5; D gene unclear. The ends were cut back, 4 bases at V and 6 bases at J, with 10 bases in the middle. Germline CDR1 MNHEY, CDR2 SMNVEV (reference sequence). The CDR3 has 13 amino acids. CDR3 protein: CASSSRSTQPQHF. The CDR3, as DNA: TGTGCCAGCAGTTCCCGATCGACTCAGCCCCAGCATTTT.

A note on this clonotype: One junction end does not reproduce the germline sequence, and a read error may be involved. The chain is built from TRBV12-3 or TRBV12-4 and TRBJ1-1, with D possibly TRBD1 on 6 matching bases. The CDR3 has 13 amino acids. Here the CDR3 DNA reads TGTGCCAGCCGTTTGACAGGAAGGGCTGAAGCTTTCTTT. Translated, it gives CASRLTGRAEAFF.

About this clonotype itself: It may be a read error: a sequence one base away is much more abundant. The chain uses TRBV7-2 and TRBJ2-5; tentatively, D is TRBD1 (6 bases). CDR1 SGHTA and CDR2 FQGNSA come from the germline V gene. The CDR3 has 13 amino acids. Trimming took off 5 bases at V and 8 bases at J, with 15 bases between the two ends. In DNA, the CDR3 is TGTGCCAGCAGCCGCAGGGGTTGGGATACCCAGTACTTC. Translated, it gives CASSRRGWDTQYF.

This clonotype was seen many times. The genes are TRBV7-6 and TRBJ2-7, with a possible D match to TRBD1 (5 bases). The CDR3 is made up of 13 amino acids. Germline assignment: CDR1 SGHVS and CDR2 FNYEAQ. Deletions cut 5 bases from V and 5 bases from J, with 13 bases between. The CDR3 DNA reads as TGTGCCAGCAGCCTCCGACAAGGGGACGAGCAGTACTTC. Translated: CASSLRQGDEQYF.